A selection of T cell receptor beta chains follows, all from one sample in a study of PD-1 blockade in mismatch repair-deficient tumors. TCRdb's copy holds only in-frame clones and misses some; the assay was immunoSEQ multiplex PCR. The profile covers 100,000 to 150,000 clones, with about 85% appearing a single time and roughly 14% taken by the ten largest. Sequences were derived from peripheral blood, sampled 44 weeks after starting pembrolizumab. These receptors originate from an adult with mismatch repair-deficient cancer. CDR3s include the opening cysteine and the closing phenylalanine or tryptophan. Fields, in order: CDR3 protein, J gene, V gene.

CASSQGAGYEQYF	TRBJ2-7	TRBV4-1
CASSPEGRHYGYTF	TRBJ1-2	TRBV18
CASIQRNIQYF	TRBJ2-4	TRBV6-1
CASSFVSGHNEQFF	TRBJ2-1	TRBV28
CASSGPGQGAEEQYF	TRBJ2-7	TRBV27
CASSRSGGGSYEQYF	TRBJ2-7	TRBV6-5
CASSLDSNGEPQYF	TRBJ2-5	TRBV11-2
CATERGGVGEKLFF	TRBJ1-4	TRBV15
CASSELIGPGDTQYF	TRBJ2-3	TRBV6-1
CASSLGLGLAGAVQFF	TRBJ2-1	TRBV13
CASNVIDYSTDTQYF	TRBJ2-3	TRBV6-6
CASTQLFAGFMNTEAFF	TRBJ1-1	TRBV11-2
CAWRPRLATDTQYF	TRBJ2-3	TRBV30
CASRVRHGTQYF	TRBJ2-5	TRBV6-5
CASSRPRKRETDTQYF	TRBJ2-3	TRBV7-9
CASSLDSGSTDTQYF	TRBJ2-3	TRBV28
CASSPRGPYEQYF	TRBJ2-7	TRBV5-5
CSVVGWTAYNEQFF	TRBJ2-1	TRBV29-1
CASSSGEPTSTDTQYF	TRBJ2-3	TRBV5-8
CASSLRPSYEQYF	TRBJ2-7	TRBV11-1
CASSKFYTERLADTYEQYF	TRBJ2-7	TRBV21-1
CASSPRGSNNEKLFF	TRBJ1-4	TRBV9
CASSGQFPSGANVLTF	TRBJ2-6	TRBV6-4
CASSELSDRQPYGYTF	TRBJ1-2	TRBV28
CASSETRVGGGLAAYGYTF	TRBJ1-2	TRBV10-2
CASSDPGESYEQYF	TRBJ2-7	TRBV6-1
CASEGGPATYGYTF	TRBJ1-2	TRBV28
CAWSHQSAVHQPQHF	TRBJ1-5	TRBV30